The present entry profiles one T cell receptor beta chain with its context. The data were obtained in a study of control samples from healthy donors and cancer patients. This table comes from immunoSEQ multiplex PCR, and its TCRdb copy is limited to in-frame clones, with some not included. The sample records approximately 170,000 clones, more than 85% being singletons. Trimming at V came to 6 bases and at J to 0 bases, leaving 5 bases not matched to a gene. This CDR3 region has 16 residues. Per germline, CDR1 LNHDA and CDR2 SQIVND (reference sequence). The V call is TRBV19, the J call TRBJ1-6, with 7 positions matching TRBD1. The sequence was collected from a woman aged 30 to 39 in good health. Sequences were obtained from blood. The CDR3 DNA sequence: TGTGCCAGTAGGGAGGGGGCGGTCTCCTATAATTCACCCCTCCACTTT. This translates into CASREGAVSYNSPLHF.